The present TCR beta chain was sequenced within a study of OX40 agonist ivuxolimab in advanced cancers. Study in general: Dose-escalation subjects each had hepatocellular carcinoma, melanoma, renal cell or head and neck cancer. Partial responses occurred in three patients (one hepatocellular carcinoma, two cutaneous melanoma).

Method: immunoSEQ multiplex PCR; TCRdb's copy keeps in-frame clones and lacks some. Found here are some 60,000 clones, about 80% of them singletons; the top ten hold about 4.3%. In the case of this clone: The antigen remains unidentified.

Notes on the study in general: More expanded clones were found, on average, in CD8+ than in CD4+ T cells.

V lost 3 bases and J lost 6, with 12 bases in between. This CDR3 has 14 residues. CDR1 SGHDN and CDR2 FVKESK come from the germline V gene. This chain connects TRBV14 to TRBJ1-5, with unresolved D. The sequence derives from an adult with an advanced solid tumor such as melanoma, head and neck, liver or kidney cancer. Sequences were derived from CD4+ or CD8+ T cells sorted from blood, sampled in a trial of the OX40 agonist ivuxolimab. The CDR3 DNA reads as TGTGCCAGCAGCCACTTTTCAGAACTTCAGCCCCAGCATTTT. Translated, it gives CASSHFSELQPQHF.